This TCR beta chain originates from a study of T cell repertoires in cytomegalovirus infection. Points on this clonotype: Antigen unknown. At one end the junction does not follow the germline gene, possibly because of a read error.

TCRdb independently ran MiXCR on the reads; one entry per CDR3 protein. The sample includes 750,000 to 950,000 distinct CDR3 sequences, just under 30% of them seen just once. Germline assignment: CDR1 MNHEY and CDR2 SMNVEV (reference sequence). The CDR3 totals 13 residues. Sequenced here: cultured CD8+ T cells from PBMCs, sampled from culture after CMV antigen stimulation. The receptor was derived from a human donor in good health (CMV status not recorded). Some clones in this sample may be carry-over from other donors' samples. The V gene is TRBV27, the J gene TRBJ2-7; 8 nucleotides align to TRBD1. In nucleotides, the CDR3 is TGTGCCAGCAGTCCCGGGACAGGACTCAGCAGGGCCTTC. This translates into CASSPGTGLSRAF.